Sequencing of this T cell receptor beta chain was carried out in a study of OX40 agonist ivuxolimab in advanced cancers. Study-level information: Patients assigned to dose escalation were diagnosed with hepatocellular carcinoma, melanoma, renal cell or head and neck cancer. A history of anti-PD-1, anti-PD-L1 or anti-CTLA-4 therapy was acceptable, and 40% had some.

Sequencing used immunoSEQ multiplex PCR; TCRdb keeps in-frame clones, though not all of them. The sample shows about 19,000 clones, nearly 70% of them seen only once. Germline lookup yields CDR1 SGHAT and CDR2 FQNNGV. There are 16 residues in the CDR3. Trimming took 3 bases from V and 0 from J; bases not matched to a gene: 5. This clone was counted only a few times. The V and J genes are TRBV11-2 and TRBJ2-1, with 7 bases identical to TRBD2. The source was CD4+ or CD8+ T cells sorted from blood, collected in a trial of the OX40 agonist ivuxolimab. The clonotype was recovered from an adult with an advanced solid tumor such as melanoma, head and neck, liver or kidney cancer. For the CDR3, the DNA is TGTGCCAGCAGCTTGGGCGGGGGTTACTCCTACAATGAGCAGTTCTTC. Translated, it gives CASSLGGGYSYNEQFF.